This T cell receptor beta chain was recovered during a study of tumor-infiltrating lymphocytes in localized non-small cell lung cancer. For the study at large: Some samples were collected after neoadjuvant chemotherapy; smokers, never-smokers and several histologies were included. The study, taken as a whole, reports: Not all patients were TCR sequenced, owing to tissue quantity.

About this clone itself: Its target is unknown.

This CDR3 region has 15 residues. V dropped 5 bases and J dropped 3; count of bases not matched to a gene: 6. CDR1 is LNHDA and CDR2 is SQIVND in the germline V gene (reference sequence). This table comes from immunoSEQ multiplex PCR, and its TCRdb copy is limited to in-frame clones, with some not included. The table records about 16,000 clones, about four fifths of them present only once. The sequence derives from a human donor with non-small cell lung cancer. The chain recombines TRBV19 with TRBJ1-4; 7 nucleotides match TRBD1. Material: lung tumor tissue. The CDR3, as DNA: TGTGCCAGTAGTGGAGGGGGCTCGGCTAATGAAAAACTGTTTTTT. It codes for CASSGGGSANEKLFF.